The 23 T cell receptor beta chains in this list originate from one sample, sequenced in a study of blood T cell repertoires in COVID-19. The repertoire was sequenced with immunoSEQ multiplex PCR; TCRdb's copy has only in-frame clones and lacks some. This sample has 210,000 or so clones; around 83% occur once, and the top ten carry 2.9%. The material sequenced was peripheral blood. Source of these receptors: a man in his fifties with active or convalescent COVID-19.

This chain joins TRBV4-1 and TRBJ1-4; no definite D call. This CDR3 comprises 15 residues. Germline V gene data show CDR1 as MGHRA and CDR2 as YSYEKL. Deletions cut 4 bases from V and 0 bases from J, with 9 bases between. The CDR3 spells CASSPLRATNEKLFF. The CDR3 DNA is TGCGCCAGCAGCCCTTTACGGGCAACTAATGAAAAACTGTTTTTT.

This rearrangement joins TRBV7-9 to TRBJ1-6; 10 bases are a match to TRBD1. Germline V gene data show CDR1 as SEHNR and CDR2 as FQNEAQ (reference sequence). The CDR3 is made up of 17 amino acids. Trimming cost V 5 bases and J 7 bases; bases outside gene matches: 11. The CDR3: CASSASGGQGSNSPLHF. The CDR3 DNA sequence: TGTGCCAGCAGCGCTTCCGGGGGACAGGGGTCGAATTCACCCCTCCACTTT.

This clone was observed a single time. The gene calls are TRBV28 and TRBJ1-1; D unclear. There are 12 residues in the CDR3. Germline lookup yields CDR1 MDHEN and CDR2 SYDVKM. V was cut by 7 bases and J by 1 base, with 7 bases left in between. The CDR3: CASTAGNTEAFF. The CDR3 DNA reads as TGTGCCAGCACAGCAGGGAACACTGAAGCTTTCTTT.

In this sample, this clone turned up a few times. This rearrangement joins TRBV7-6 to TRBJ1-1, with D hard to call. V dropped 0 bases and J dropped 0 bases, with 14 bases sitting between them. The CDR3 loop spans 17 amino acids. Looked up from germline, CDR1 is SGHVS and CDR2 is FNYEAQ. CDR3 amino acids: CASSLASPAGVNTEAFF. As DNA, the CDR3 is TGTGCCAGCAGCTTAGCTTCCCCCGCGGGAGTGAACACTGAAGCTTTCTTT.

The chain is built from TRBV19 and TRBJ2-1; 11 bases line up with TRBD2. Trimming at V came to 3 bases and at J to 6 bases, leaving 7 bases not matched to a gene. The CDR3 extends over 16 amino acids. Germline V CDR1 and CDR2: LNHDA, SQIVND (reference sequence). As DNA, the CDR3 is TGTGCCAGTAGTATCTGGCGTAGCGGGGGGGGCAATGAGCAGTTCTTC. It specifies CASSIWRSGGGNEQFF.

The genes are TRBV18 and TRBJ1-1, with TRBD1 matching over 7 bases. Germline trimming cut 1 base from V and 11 bases from J; bases unmatched to any gene: 7. The CDR3 has 13 amino acids. Germline CDR1 and CDR2: KGHSH and LQKENI. The DNA of the CDR3 is TGTGCCAGCTCACCACAGGGGGCCTTAAGGGCTTTCTTT. This sequence encodes CASSPQGALRAFF. Combining the CDR3 with reference TRBV18 and TRBJ1-1 gives the whole variable domain NAGVMQNPRHLVRRRGQEARLRCSPMKGHSHVYWYRQLPEEGLKFMVYLQKENIIDESGMPKERFSAEFPKEGPSILRIQQVVRGDSAAYFCASSPQGALRAFFGQGTRLTVV.

The chain combines TRBV7-2 with TRBJ1-2; 8 positions match TRBD1. V lost 6 bases to trimming and J lost 8 bases; unmatched junction nucleotides: 11. This CDR3 spans 14 amino acids. The germline CDR1 and CDR2 sequences are SGHTA and FQGNSA. CDR3 coding DNA: TGTGCCAGCAGACTAAATGGACAGGGAGGAGGCTACACCTTC. Its translation: CASRLNGQGGGYTF.

The CDR3 here is CATSEPTLPQETQYF. The CDR3 nucleotides are TGTGCCACCAGTGAGCCGACATTGCCACAAGAGACCCAGTACTTC. This chain uses TRBV24-1 with TRBJ2-5; D not resolved. Trimming removed 4 bases at V and 2 bases at J, with 13 bases between. The germline V gene has CDR1 KGHDR and CDR2 SFDVKD. The CDR3 is 15 amino acids.

This chain uses TRBV7-9 with TRBJ2-1, with 7 nucleotides matching TRBD1. CDR3 length: 17 residues. Germline-derived CDR1 and CDR2 are SEHNR and FQNEAQ (reference sequence). V dropped 0 bases and J dropped 7; count of bases not matched to a gene: 12. As DNA, the CDR3 is TGTGCCAGCAGCTTAGCTCTCCTTGCCAGGGACAGTAATGAGCAGTTCTTC. This gives the protein CASSLALLARDSNEQFF. Looking up the rest from reference TRBV7-9 and TRBJ2-1 gives the full variable domain: DTGVSQNPRHKITKRGQNVTFRCDPISEHNRLYWYRQTLGQGPEFLTYFQNEAQLEKSRLLSDRFSAERPKGSFSTLEIQRTEQGDSAMYLCASSLALLARDSNEQFFGPGTRLTVL.

The rearrangement joins TRBV7-2 to TRBJ1-2, with 7 nucleotides matching TRBD1. The germline V gene has CDR1 SGHTA and CDR2 FQGNSA. V was pared by 5 bases and J by 3 bases, with 6 bases of the junction left unmatched. This CDR3 has 14 amino acids. For the CDR3, the DNA is TGTGCCAGCAGCCCAAGACAGGGCTACTATGGCTACACCTTC. The encoded protein is CASSPRQGYYGYTF.

The chain joins TRBV10-1 to TRBJ2-5; 10 bases align to TRBD2. This CDR3 spans 17 amino acids. V lost 3 bases to trimming and J lost 5 bases; unmatched junction nucleotides: 12. The germline V gene has CDR1 WNHNN and CDR2 SYGVQD (reference sequence). As DNA, the CDR3 is TGCGCCAGCAGTGACCCCTCTAGCGGGGGCCTTGAGGAGACCCAGTACTTC. It codes for CASSDPSSGGLEETQYF.

This chain connects TRBV7-2 to TRBJ2-5, with D uncertain. V gave up 5 bases and J gave up 7 bases, with 11 bases separating them. The CDR3 sequence is 12 residues long. Germline values: CDR1 SGHTA, CDR2 FQGNSA. CDR3 in DNA: TGTGCCAGCAGCCTGGGCCCCCGGACCCAGTACTTC. Translated: CASSLGPRTQYF.

The V call is TRBV6-1, the J call TRBJ1-5, with 7 bases that match TRBD1. Germline V gene sequence: CDR1 MNHNS, CDR2 SASEGT. V shed 3 bases, J shed 5 bases, and the junction held 4 bases outside the gene matches. This CDR3 contains 14 residues. The CDR3 nucleotides are TGTGCCAGCAGTGAGGACAGGACCTATCAGCCCCAGCATTTT. Its protein product is CASSEDRTYQPQHF.

V and J are TRBV27 and TRBJ1-4, with 7 bases identical to TRBD1. CDR3 length: 17 amino acids. The trim removed 6 bases at V and 0 bases at J, leaving 10 bases unmatched. Germline V gene sequence: CDR1 MNHEY, CDR2 SMNVEV (reference sequence). The CDR3 DNA reads TGTGCCAGCAGCCCCCGGGACAGAGGTGCAACTAATGAAAAACTGTTTTTT. This gives the protein CASSPRDRGATNEKLFF. Full variable domain (rest looked up from reference TRBV27 and TRBJ1-4): EAQVTQNPRYLITVTGKKLTVTCSQNMNHEYMSWYRQDPGLGLRQIYYSMNVEVTDKGDVPEGYKVSRKEKRNFPLILESPSPNQTSLYFCASSPRDRGATNEKLFFGSGTQLSVL.

The chain carries TRBV2 and TRBJ1-6; D is unclear. This CDR3 has 13 amino acids. V shed 3 bases and J shed 7 bases, with 7 bases lying between them. Germline V CDR1 and CDR2: SNHLY, FYNNEI. The CDR3 here is CASSDRRNSPLHF. For the CDR3, the DNA is TGTGCCAGCAGTGACAGGAGGAATTCACCCCTCCACTTT.

The chain joins TRBV5-1 to TRBJ2-1; 9 bases are shared with TRBD2. CDR1 and CDR2 from the germline V gene are SGHRS and YFSETQ. V lost 0 bases, J lost 7 bases, and 8 bases stayed unmatched. This CDR3 has 16 residues. The CDR3 region has the DNA TGCGCCAGCAGCTTGGGGGCCGGACTAGCGTATAATGAGCAGTTCTTC. Its translation: CASSLGAGLAYNEQFF.

V usage is TRBV3-1 (or the pseudogene TRBV3-2) and J usage is TRBJ2-3; D is unresolved. This CDR3 is built from 14 residues. V was trimmed by 5 bases and J by 6 bases, leaving 15 bases between them. Germline V gene lookup returns CDR1 LGHDT and CDR2 YNNKEL (reference sequence). The CDR3: CASSVRLFLDTQYF. For the CDR3, the DNA is TGTGCCAGCAGCGTCCGACTTTTTCTCGATACGCAGTATTTT.

This clone has more than one count but fewer than ten. This sequence joins TRBV3-1 (or the pseudogene TRBV3-2) and TRBJ1-1; D gene uncertain. Per the germline V gene, CDR1 is LGHDT and CDR2 is YNNKEL (reference sequence). The CDR3 totals 11 residues. V dropped 0 bases and J dropped 7 bases, with 3 bases sitting between them. This CDR3 reads CASSQDSEAFF. DNA of the CDR3: TGTGCCAGCAGCCAAGACAGTGAAGCTTTCTTT.

The chain carries TRBV3-1 (or the pseudogene TRBV3-2) and TRBJ1-4; D is uncertain. Trimming shortened V by 6 bases and J by 8 bases, and 13 bases separated the two germline ends. CDR3 size: 13 residues. Germline V CDR1 and CDR2: LGHDT, YNNKEL (reference sequence). The CDR3 is CASRPSVSEKLFF. CDR3 bases: TGTGCCAGCAGACCCTCTGTAAGCGAAAAACTGTTTTTT.

This chain joins TRBV7-2 and TRBJ2-5; 10 bases agree with TRBD2. The CDR3 has 16 residues. The trim removed 4 bases at V and 5 bases at J, leaving 10 bases unmatched. Germline V CDR1 and CDR2: SGHTA, FQGNSA. The CDR3 here is CASSSRSGGAGETQYF. The CDR3 DNA reads as TGTGCCAGCAGCTCCAGGAGCGGGGGGGCCGGGGAGACCCAGTACTTC.

V is TRBV9 and J is TRBJ2-6; D remains unclear. This CDR3 is built from 17 residues. Germline CDR1 reads SGDLS; CDR2 reads YYNGEE. V lost 2 bases to trimming and J lost 0 bases, with 12 bases between them. Written as DNA, the CDR3 is TGTGCCAGCAGCGTGCCCTCACTTAGCTCTGGGGCCAACGTCCTGACTTTC. Translated, it gives CASSVPSLSSGANVLTF.

In its sample, this clone was seen a few times. V and J are TRBV10-3 and TRBJ2-1, with no clear D. CDR1 and CDR2 (germline): ENHRY, SYGVKD. CDR3 length equals 16 residues. V was pared by 0 bases and J by 2 bases, with 11 bases between. Here the CDR3 reads CAISESTEPPYNEQFF. For the CDR3, the DNA is TGTGCCATCAGTGAGTCTACAGAGCCGCCCTACAATGAGCAGTTCTTC.

The chain has TRBV19 and TRBJ2-1; no definite D call. Germline V gene sequence: CDR1 LNHDA, CDR2 SQIVND (reference sequence). The ends were cut back, 0 bases at V and 0 bases at J, with 9 bases in the middle. There are 16 residues in the CDR3. The CDR3 is CASSIDSPSSYNEQFF. The CDR3 DNA is TGTGCCAGTAGTATAGACAGTCCCAGCTCCTACAATGAGCAGTTCTTC.